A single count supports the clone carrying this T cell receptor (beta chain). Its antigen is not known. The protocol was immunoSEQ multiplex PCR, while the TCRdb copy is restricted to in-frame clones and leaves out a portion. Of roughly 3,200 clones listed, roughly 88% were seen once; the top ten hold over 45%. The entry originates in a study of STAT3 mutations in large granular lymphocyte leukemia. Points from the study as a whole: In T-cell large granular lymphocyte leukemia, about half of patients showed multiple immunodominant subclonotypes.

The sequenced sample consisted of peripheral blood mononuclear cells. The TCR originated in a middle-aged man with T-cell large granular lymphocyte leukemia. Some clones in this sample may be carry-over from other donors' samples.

CDR3: CAWSRDRVLDIQYF. The CDR3 DNA sequence: TGTGCCTGGAGTAGGGACAGGGTTTTGGACATTCAGTACTTC. V usage is TRBV30 and J usage is TRBJ2-4, with TRBD1 matching over 9 bases. The germline V gene encodes CDR1 GTSNPN and CDR2 SVGIG (reference sequence). V gave up 2 bases and J gave up 8 bases; unmatched junction bases: 7. This CDR3 comprises 14 residues. Together with reference TRBV30 and TRBJ2-4, the CDR3 gives the full variable domain: SQTIHQWPATLVQPVGSPLSLECTVEGTSNPNLYWYRQAAGRGLQLLFYSVGIGQISSEVPQNLSASRPQDRQFILSSKKLLLSDSGFYLCAWSRDRVLDIQYFGAGTRLSVL.